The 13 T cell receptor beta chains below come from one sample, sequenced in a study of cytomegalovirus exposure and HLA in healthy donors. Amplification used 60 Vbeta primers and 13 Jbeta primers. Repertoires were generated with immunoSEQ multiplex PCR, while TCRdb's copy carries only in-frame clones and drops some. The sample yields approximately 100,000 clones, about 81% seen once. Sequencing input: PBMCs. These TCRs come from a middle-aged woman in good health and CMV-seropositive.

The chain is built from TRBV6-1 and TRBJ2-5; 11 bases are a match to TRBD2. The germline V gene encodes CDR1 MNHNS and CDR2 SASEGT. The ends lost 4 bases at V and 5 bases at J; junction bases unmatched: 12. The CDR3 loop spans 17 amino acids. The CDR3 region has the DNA TGTGCCAGCAGTGCCGGGACTAGCGGTTTCTTGTGGGAGACCCAGTACTTC. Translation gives CASSAGTSGFLWETQYF.

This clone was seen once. CDR3: CASKRTTSGNTIYF. CDR3 coding DNA: TGTGCCAGCAAGCGTACAACCTCTGGAAACACCATATATTTT. The chain has TRBV6-1 and TRBJ1-3; D call uncertain. Looked up from germline, CDR1 is MNHNS and CDR2 is SASEGT. The CDR3 covers 14 residues. V lost 7 bases, J lost 0 bases, and 10 bases lay in between.

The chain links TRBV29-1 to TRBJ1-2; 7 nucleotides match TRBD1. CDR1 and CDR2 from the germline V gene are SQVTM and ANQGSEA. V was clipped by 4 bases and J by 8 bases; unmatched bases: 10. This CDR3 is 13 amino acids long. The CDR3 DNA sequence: TGCAGCGTTGTGGGGAGACAGGGACGCGGCTACACCTTC. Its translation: CSVVGRQGRGYTF.

CDR3 residues: CASSEGRAGGTDTQYF. The CDR3 region has the DNA TGTGCCAGCAGTGAAGGTAGGGCGGGAGGCACAGATACGCAGTATTTT. This chain joins TRBV2 and TRBJ2-3, with 7 bases that match TRBD2. In germline, CDR1 is SNHLY, CDR2 FYNNEI. CDR3 length: 16 amino acids. J lost 1 base, V lost 1 base, and 5 bases had no gene match. Full variable domain (missing parts from reference TRBV2 and TRBJ2-3): EPEVTQTPSHQVTQMGQEVILRCVPISNHLYFYWYRQILGQKVEFLVSFYNNEISEKSEIFDDQFSVERPDGSNFTLKIRSTKLEDSAMYFCASSEGRAGGTDTQYFGPGTRLTVL.

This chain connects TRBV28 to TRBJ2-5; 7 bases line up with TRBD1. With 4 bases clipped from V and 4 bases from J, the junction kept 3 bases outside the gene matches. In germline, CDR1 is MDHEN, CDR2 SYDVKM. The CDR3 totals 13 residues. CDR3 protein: CASSSGGPETQYF. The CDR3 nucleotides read TGTGCCAGCAGTTCAGGGGGTCCAGAGACCCAGTACTTC.

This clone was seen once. The CDR3: CSVETGTGSAQETQYF. The CDR3 DNA reads as TGCAGCGTTGAGACCGGGACAGGTTCCGCCCAAGAGACCCAGTACTTC. The J gene is TRBJ2-5, the V gene TRBV29-1; TRBD1 matches 8 bases. V shed 3 bases, J shed 1 base, and the junction held 10 bases outside the gene matches. Germline lookup yields CDR1 SQVTM and CDR2 ANQGSEA. The CDR3 totals 16 residues.

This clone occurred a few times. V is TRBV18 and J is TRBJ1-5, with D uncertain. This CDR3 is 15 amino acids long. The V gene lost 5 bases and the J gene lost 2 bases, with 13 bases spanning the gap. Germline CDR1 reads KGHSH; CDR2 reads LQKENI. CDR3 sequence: CASSGEGGGNQPQHF. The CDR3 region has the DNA TGTGCCAGCTCAGGGGAGGGAGGTGGCAATCAGCCCCAGCATTTT.

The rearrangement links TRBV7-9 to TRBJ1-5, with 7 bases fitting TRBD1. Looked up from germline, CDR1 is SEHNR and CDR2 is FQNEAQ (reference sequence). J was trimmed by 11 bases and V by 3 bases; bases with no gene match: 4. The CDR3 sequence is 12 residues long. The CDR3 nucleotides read TGTGCCAGCAGCTTCAGACAGGGAGCCCAGCATTTT. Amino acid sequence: CASSFRQGAQHF.

The CDR3, as DNA: TGTGCCAGCAGCCAAGACTGGACTAGCGGGAACAATGAGCAGTTCTTC. Translating gives CASSQDWTSGNNEQFF. The chain couples TRBV4-2 to TRBJ2-1; 12 bases line up with TRBD2. The V gene's germline CDR1 is LGHNA and CDR2 YNFKEQ. V gave up 0 bases and J gave up 5 bases; unmatched junction bases: 2. The CDR3 runs to 16 residues.

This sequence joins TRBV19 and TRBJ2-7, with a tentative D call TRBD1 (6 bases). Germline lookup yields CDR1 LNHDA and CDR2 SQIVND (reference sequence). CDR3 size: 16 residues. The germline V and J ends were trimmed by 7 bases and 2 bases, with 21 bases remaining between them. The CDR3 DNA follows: TGTGCCAGTACCCCCGCATCTGGGGGCTTTCCCTACGAGCAGTACTTC. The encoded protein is CASTPASGGFPYEQYF.

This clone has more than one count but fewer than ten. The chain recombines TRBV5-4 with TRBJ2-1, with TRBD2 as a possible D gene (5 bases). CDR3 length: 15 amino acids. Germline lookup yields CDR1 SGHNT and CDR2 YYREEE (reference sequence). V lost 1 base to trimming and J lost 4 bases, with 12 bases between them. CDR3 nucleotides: TGTGCCAGCAGCTTGCCTCGGGGAGAGTACAATGAGCAGTTCTTC. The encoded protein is CASSLPRGEYNEQFF.

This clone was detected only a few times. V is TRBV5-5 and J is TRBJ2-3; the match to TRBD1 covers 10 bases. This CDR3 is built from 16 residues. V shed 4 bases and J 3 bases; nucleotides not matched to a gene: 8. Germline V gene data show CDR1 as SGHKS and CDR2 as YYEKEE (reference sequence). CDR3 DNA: TGTGCCAGCAGCCAGACGGACAGGGGGACGACAGATACGCAGTATTTT. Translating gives CASSQTDRGTTDTQYF.

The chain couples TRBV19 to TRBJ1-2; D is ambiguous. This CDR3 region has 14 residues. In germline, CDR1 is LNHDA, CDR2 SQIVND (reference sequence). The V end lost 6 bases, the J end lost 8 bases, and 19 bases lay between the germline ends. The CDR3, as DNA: TGTGCCAGTAGCCGGAGCCCCGGCTATGGCGGCTACACCTTC. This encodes CASSRSPGYGGYTF.